Sequencing of this T cell receptor (beta chain) was carried out in a study of Ad26.COV2.S vaccination and SARS-CoV-2 variants. At the level of the study: The trial was COV1001 and the donor's arm was Ad26.COV2.S. Study results and limitations: Analyses that measured TCR breadth and depth may have underestimated total T cell responses.

The assay was immunoSEQ multiplex PCR, and TCRdb's table has in-frame clones only and misses some. The sample lists hundreds of thousands of clones; about 89% were seen once. For this clone: Its target is not known.

Treatment of the sample: some 20 received Ad26.COV2.S at low or high dose, single or two shots; roughly 5 received placebo; per-sample allocation not given. Specimen acquisition occurred on day 63 following the initial vaccine or placebo injection. The sample came from a Boston adult aged 18-55 years. The vaccine antigen was prefusion-stabilized Wuhan SARS-CoV-2 spike. The germline CDR1 and CDR2 sequences are SGHAT and FQNNGV. J was trimmed by 7 bases and V by 5 bases; bases with no gene match: 9. The length of the CDR3 is 15 residues. This clonotype originated in a person between 18 and 60 years old who received the Ad26.COV2.S COVID-19 vaccine or a placebo. Sequencing used peripheral blood, obtained in a trial of Ad26.COV2.S vaccine versus placebo. The chain links TRBV11-2 to TRBJ2-1; 9 nucleotides match TRBD1. The chain's CDR3 is CASSVRDRVQNEQFF. The CDR3 DNA follows: TGTGCCAGCAGCGTCCGGGACAGGGTCCAGAATGAGCAGTTCTTC.